The 32 T cell receptor beta chains in this list originate from one sample, sequenced in a study of cytomegalovirus exposure and HLA in healthy donors. Vbeta (60) and Jbeta (13) primers were used in the PCR. Generated by immunoSEQ multiplex PCR, the TCRdb table keeps only in-frame clones and is missing some. The profile shows some 79,000 clones, roughly 64% of them singletons. Sequenced material: PBMCs. Every receptor here comes from a woman aged 40 to 50 in good health and CMV-seropositive.

The rearrangement links TRBV28 to TRBJ2-2; TRBD2 matches 8 bases. V lost 11 bases to trimming and J lost 2 bases; unmatched junction nucleotides: 4. The CDR3 runs 13 residues. Germline loops: CDR1 MDHEN, CDR2 SYDVKM. For the CDR3, the DNA is TGTGCCGCTCGGGAGGGAAACACCGGGGAGCTGTTTTTT. Its translation: CAAREGNTGELFF.

This clone was seen a handful of times. This chain joins TRBV29-1 and TRBJ1-2, with TRBD1 as a possible D gene (5 bases). The V gene lost 4 bases and the J gene lost 5 bases, with 8 bases spanning the gap. This CDR3 region has 11 residues. Germline CDR1 SQVTM, CDR2 ANQGSEA. CDR3 in DNA: TGCAGCGTTGTGGAGGGGTATGGCTACACCTTC. Amino acid sequence: CSVVEGYGYTF.

CDR3 sequence reads: CASSGGGGTDTQYF. The CDR3 nucleotides read TGTGCCAGCAGTGGAGGGGGCGGCACAGATACGCAGTATTTT. The gene calls are TRBV2 and TRBJ2-3; 7 positions agree with TRBD1. The CDR3 has 14 amino acids. The trim removed 4 bases at V and 1 base at J, leaving 2 bases unmatched. Germline-derived CDR1 and CDR2 are SNHLY and FYNNEI.

The chain links TRBV9 to TRBJ2-5; possible D gene TRBD2, 6 bases. With 4 bases removed from V and 1 base from J, the gap between germline ends came to 14 bases. Germline CDR1 and CDR2: SGDLS and YYNGEE. The CDR3 runs 15 residues. This CDR3 is CASSLRSGSQETQYF. The CDR3 DNA reads TGTGCCAGCAGCCTCCGGAGCGGGTCCCAAGAGACCCAGTACTTC. The whole variable domain, filled in from reference TRBV9 and TRBJ2-5, reads DSGVTQTPKHLITATGQRVTLRCSPRSGDLSVYWYQQSLDQGLQFLIQYYNGEERAKGNILERFSAQQFPDLHSELNLSSLELGDSALYFCASSLRSGSQETQYFGPGTRLLVL.

The J gene is TRBJ2-7, the V gene TRBV28, with D unclear. Trimming left V 6 bases short and J 4 bases short, with 10 bases between. This CDR3 has 12 residues. Germline CDR1 reads MDHEN; CDR2 reads SYDVKM. CDR3: CASSNSRYEQYF. The DNA for the CDR3 is TGTGCCAGCAGCAACTCTAGATACGAGCAGTACTTC.

The chain's CDR3 is CASSVVVANTEAFF. CDR3 DNA sequence: TGTGCCAGCAGCGTAGTGGTAGCAAACACTGAAGCTTTCTTT. The chain couples TRBV9 to TRBJ1-1; the D is unclear. CDR3 length: 14 amino acids. Germline lookup yields CDR1 SGDLS and CDR2 YYNGEE. V lost 0 bases and J lost 2, with 8 bases in between.

V and J are TRBV27 and TRBJ1-1, with D possibly TRBD1 on 5 matching bases. Germline V lookup: CDR1 MNHEY, CDR2 SMNVEV (reference sequence). The CDR3 covers 13 residues. Trimming pared 8 bases from V and 4 bases from J, leaving 14 bases between. The CDR3 sequence: CASLGGGSTEAFF. The CDR3 bases are TGTGCCAGCCTCGGGGGGGGTAGCACTGAAGCTTTCTTT.

This chain connects TRBV27 to TRBJ1-1, with 8 bases that match TRBD1. The CDR3 spans 15 residues. Germline CDR1 and CDR2: MNHEY and SMNVEV (reference sequence). Unmatched junction bases numbered 4, after V lost 3 bases and J lost 1 base. The CDR3 loop is CASSFVDRGNTEAFF. CDR3 in DNA: TGTGCCAGCAGTTTTGTTGACAGGGGGAACACTGAAGCTTTCTTT.

CDR3: CASSLLPSGRKLGADTQYF. The CDR3 DNA is TGTGCCAGCAGTCTTCTACCTAGCGGGAGGAAGTTGGGGGCAGATACGCAGTATTTT. The chain joins TRBV7-2 to TRBJ2-3; the match to TRBD2 covers 11 bases. Germline assignment: CDR1 SGHTA and CDR2 FQGNSA. The CDR3 consists of 19 residues. J was trimmed by 4 bases and V by 6 bases; bases with no gene match: 18.

The J gene is TRBJ2-7, the V gene TRBV19, with D possibly being TRBD2 (5 bases). This CDR3 region has 13 residues. The germline V gene encodes CDR1 LNHDA and CDR2 SQIVND (reference sequence). The ends were cut back, 5 bases at V and 5 bases at J, with 13 bases in the middle. CDR3 in DNA: TGTGCCAGTAGTTTGAGTTTCGGGGACGAGCAGTACTTC. This codes for CASSLSFGDEQYF.

This chain connects TRBV7-2 to TRBJ1-3, with 7 bases matching TRBD1. Germline trimming cut 1 base from V and 4 bases from J; bases unmatched to any gene: 1. The CDR3 is 14 amino acids. The germline gives CDR1 SGHTA, CDR2 FQGNSA. The CDR3 DNA reads as TGTGCCAGCAGCTTAGGGGACAGCGGAAACACCATATATTTT. Translating it yields CASSLGDSGNTIYF.

This clone was observed once. The rearrangement uses TRBV2 and TRBJ2-2; 9 nucleotides align to TRBD2. CDR1 is SNHLY and CDR2 is FYNNEI in the germline V gene. This CDR3 has 17 amino acids. V dropped 6 bases and J dropped 7; count of bases not matched to a gene: 15. CDR3 bases: TGTGCCAGCAGGGTCGGGGCGGGAGGGCCTTTAGTCGGGGAGCTGTTTTTT. It specifies CASRVGAGGPLVGELFF.

V and J are TRBV7-2 and TRBJ2-7, with TRBD1 matching 7 bases. This CDR3 is built from 15 residues. Losses at the gene ends were 5 bases for V and 0 bases for J; bases not matched to a gene: 7. Per the germline V gene, CDR1 is SGHTA and CDR2 is FQGNSA. CDR3 in DNA: TGTGCCAGCAGCCGGACAGGCCCAAGCTCCTACGAGCAGTACTTC. This sequence encodes CASSRTGPSSYEQYF.

The chain couples TRBV29-1 to TRBJ2-7; 10 nucleotides line up with TRBD1. The CDR3 has 17 residues. J was trimmed by 1 base and V by 6 bases; bases with no gene match: 15. In germline, CDR1 is SQVTM, CDR2 ANQGSEA. CDR3 sequence (DNA): TGCAGCGTGGAGACAGGGGGCAAAATCTTTGAGTCCTACGAGCAGTACTTC. Its translation is CSVETGGKIFESYEQYF.

The V and J genes are TRBV13 and TRBJ2-4; D not certain. The V end was cut by 5 bases, the J end by 3 bases, with 8 bases between. There are 13 residues in the CDR3. Germline CDR1 is PRHDT and CDR2 is FYEKMQ (reference sequence). DNA for the CDR3: TGTGCCAGCAGCCCGTTGAGCAAAAACATTCAGTACTTC. The encoded protein is CASSPLSKNIQYF.

This clone showed up just a few times. This chain links TRBV5-4 with TRBJ1-4; maybe TRBD1 (6 bases). The CDR3 is 14 amino acids. V was cut by 6 bases and J by 1 base, with 10 bases left in between. Germline V CDR1 and CDR2: SGHNT, YYREEE (reference sequence). CDR3 loop: CASTKDRTNEKLFF. The CDR3 nucleotides are TGTGCCAGCACCAAGGACAGAACTAATGAAAAACTGTTTTTT.

The chain is built from TRBV6-5 and TRBJ2-3, with D perhaps matching TRBD2 (6 bases). This CDR3 contains 14 residues. V lost 4 bases and J lost 6, with 14 bases in between. CDR1 and CDR2 (germline): MNHEY, SVGAGI. The CDR3 nucleotides are TGTGCCAGCAGTTCCGGGACTCGGATGGATACGCAGTATTTT. Protein: CASSSGTRMDTQYF.

The V and J genes are TRBV5-1 and TRBJ2-2, with 9 bases aligning to TRBD1. V lost 3 bases and J lost 4; bases outside the gene matches: 4. The germline CDR1 and CDR2 sequences are SGHRS and YFSETQ. This CDR3 spans 15 amino acids. The CDR3 nucleotides read TGCGCCAGCAGCTCGGGACAGGGTATCACCGGGGAGCTGTTTTTT. This translates into CASSSGQGITGELFF. Looking up the rest from reference TRBV5-1 and TRBJ2-2 gives the full variable domain: KAGVTQTPRYLIKTRGQQVTLSCSPISGHRSVSWYQQTPGQGLQFLFEYFSETQRNKGNFPGRFSGRQFSNSRSEMNVSTLELGDSALYLCASSSGQGITGELFFGEGSRLTVL.

This clone occurred a few times. The V gene is TRBV27, the J gene TRBJ1-2; tentative D call: TRBD1 (6 bases). CDR3 length equals 15 residues. The germline gives CDR1 MNHEY, CDR2 SMNVEV (reference sequence). Between the trimmed V and J ends, which lost 7 bases and 6 bases, there was a span of 21 bases. The chain's CDR3 is CASTPGQLGSDGYTF. The CDR3 coding sequence is TGTGCCAGCACCCCGGGACAACTGGGGAGCGATGGCTACACCTTC.

This clone was detected only a few times. V gene TRBV6-5 combines with J gene TRBJ2-1; D uncertain. Germline loops: CDR1 MNHEY, CDR2 SVGAGI. Trimming removed 5 bases at V and 3 bases at J, with 14 bases between. The CDR3 has 15 amino acids. CDR3 sequence reads: CASSPAGIVYNEQFF. In DNA form, the CDR3 reads TGTGCCAGCAGTCCAGCAGGCATTGTCTACAATGAGCAGTTCTTC.

The gene calls are TRBV28 and TRBJ1-4; D gene ambiguous. The CDR3 is 14 amino acids. Germline V gene data show CDR1 as MDHEN and CDR2 as SYDVKM. The germline V and J ends were trimmed by 7 bases and 12 bases, with 21 bases remaining between them. The CDR3 region is CASTQLGGPRELFF. The CDR3 DNA reads TGTGCCAGCACTCAATTAGGAGGGCCCCGGGAACTGTTTTTT.

This clone was observed a few times. The V gene is TRBV28, the J gene TRBJ2-7; a weak D match, TRBD1 (6 bases). The V and J ends lost 3 bases and 5 bases respectively, with 14 bases between them. CDR3 length equals 14 residues. Germline CDR1 reads MDHEN; CDR2 reads SYDVKM. CDR3 in DNA: TGTGCCAGCAGTTTTCCACAGGGTAGCAACGAGCAGTACTTC. Protein: CASSFPQGSNEQYF.

This chain connects TRBV4-3 to TRBJ1-1; the D gene is possibly TRBD1 (5 bases). CDR1 and CDR2 (germline): LGHNA, YSLEER. V was cut by 1 base and J by 6 bases, with 12 bases left in between. The CDR3 consists of 14 residues. CDR3 coding DNA: TGCGCCAGCAGCCAAGCCGGCGGGGGGGCTGAAGCTTTCTTT. This sequence encodes CASSQAGGGAEAFF.

The sample holds a few counts of this clone. The chain employs TRBV7-3 and TRBJ2-3; TRBD2 aligns across 7 bases. V was pared by 5 bases and J by 2 bases, with 4 bases of the junction left unmatched. The length of the CDR3 is 14 residues. Looked up from germline, CDR1 is SGHTA and CDR2 is FQGTGA. In DNA form, the CDR3 reads TGTGCCAGCAGCATAAGCGGGATCACAGATACGCAGTATTTT. Translated, it gives CASSISGITDTQYF.

This clone appeared a single time. This rearrangement joins TRBV4-3 to TRBJ2-1, with 8 positions matching TRBD2. Germline V gene sequence: CDR1 LGHNA, CDR2 YSLEER. Unmatched junction bases numbered 1, after V lost 1 base and J lost 2 bases. The CDR3 totals 15 residues. The CDR3: CASSQAGRAYNEQFF. CDR3 DNA: TGCGCCAGCAGCCAAGCCGGGAGGGCCTACAATGAGCAGTTCTTC.

This clone has only one observation. V gene TRBV27 combines with J gene TRBJ1-5; no reliable D call. Germline V CDR1 and CDR2: MNHEY, SMNVEV (reference sequence). The length of the CDR3 is 18 residues. The V and J ends lost 6 bases and 0 bases respectively, with 21 bases between them. As DNA, the CDR3 is TGTGCCAGCAGCCCGGGGTGGGGTTCCGGGAATAGCAATCAGCCCCAGCATTTT. Translated: CASSPGWGSGNSNQPQHF.

This clone was observed a few times. The J gene is TRBJ2-1, the V gene TRBV28; TRBD1 aligns across 11 bases. The CDR3 is 20 amino acids. J gave up 0 bases and V 9 bases, and 19 bases lay outside the gene matches. CDR1 and CDR2 (germline): MDHEN, SYDVKM. In DNA, the CDR3 is TGTGCCAGTCTGGGACAGGGGGACCTTACATACGAGAGCTCCTACAATGAGCAGTTCTTC. Amino acids: CASLGQGDLTYESSYNEQFF.

This chain joins TRBV29-1 and TRBJ1-1, with a tentative D call TRBD1 (6 bases). Germline CDR1 is SQVTM and CDR2 is ANQGSEA. V lost 4 bases to trimming and J lost 0 bases, with 9 bases between them. This CDR3 has 13 residues. The CDR3 reads CSVGTAMNTEAFF. The CDR3 coding sequence is TGCAGCGTTGGGACAGCCATGAACACTGAAGCTTTCTTT. The full variable domain, with the rest looked up from reference TRBV29-1 and TRBJ1-1, is SAVISQKPSRDICQRGTSLTIQCQVDSQVTMMFWYRQQPGQSLTLIATANQGSEATYESGFVIDKFPISRPNLTFSTLTVSNMSPEDSSIYLCSVGTAMNTEAFFGQGTRLTVV.

The chain is built from TRBV4-1 and TRBJ2-3, with TRBD2 matching 10 bases. With V trimmed by 5 bases and J by 4 bases, 9 bases remained unmatched. Germline V CDR1 and CDR2: MGHRA, YSYEKL. The CDR3 loop spans 16 amino acids. This CDR3 reads CASSSGLAGDADTQYF. The CDR3 DNA reads TGCGCCAGCAGCTCGGGGCTAGCGGGGGACGCAGATACGCAGTATTTT.

The sample holds one count of this clone. CDR3 sequence: CASSQGLAHNEQFF. In DNA form, the CDR3 reads TGTGCCAGCAGCCAGGGACTAGCTCACAATGAGCAGTTCTTC. The J gene is TRBJ2-1, the V gene TRBV4-2, with 9 bases lining up with TRBD2. CDR3 length equals 14 residues. Germline CDR1 is LGHNA and CDR2 is YNFKEQ. Trimming at V came to 3 bases and at J to 5 bases, leaving 2 bases not matched to a gene.

This clone came up a few times. The V gene is TRBV12-5, the J gene TRBJ1-1; unclear D gene. Trimming cost V 1 base and J 4 bases, with 7 bases left between them. The germline CDR1 and CDR2 sequences are LGHNT and FRNRAP. The CDR3 has 13 amino acids. For the CDR3, the DNA is TGTGCTAGTGGTTTGGGGCGGGCCACTGAAGCTTTCTTT. Translated: CASGLGRATEAFF.

The rearrangement joins TRBV4-2 to TRBJ2-3; D perhaps matches TRBD2 (5 bases). Germline CDR1 is LGHNA and CDR2 is YNFKEQ. The CDR3 length is 15 residues. Between the trimmed V and J ends, which lost 0 bases and 1 base, there was a span of 8 bases. CDR3 loop: CASSQDGGGTDTQYF. DNA for the CDR3: TGTGCCAGCAGCCAAGACGGAGGTGGCACAGATACGCAGTATTTT.